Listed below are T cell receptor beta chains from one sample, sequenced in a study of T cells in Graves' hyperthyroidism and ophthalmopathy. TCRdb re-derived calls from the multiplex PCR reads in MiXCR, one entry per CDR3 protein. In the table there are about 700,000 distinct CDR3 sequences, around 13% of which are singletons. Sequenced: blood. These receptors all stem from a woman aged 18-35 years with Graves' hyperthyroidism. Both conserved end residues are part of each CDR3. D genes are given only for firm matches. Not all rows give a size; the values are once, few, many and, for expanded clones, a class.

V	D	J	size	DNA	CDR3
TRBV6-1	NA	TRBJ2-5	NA	TGTGCCAGCCTCTCCAGACCATCACAAGAGACCCAGTACTTC	CASLSRPSQETQYF
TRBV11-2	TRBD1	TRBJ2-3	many	TGTGCCAGCAGCTCCACAGCCGGGACAGGCCTAAGAAGCACAGATACGCAGTATTTT	CASSSTAGTGLRSTDTQYF
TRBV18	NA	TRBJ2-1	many	TGTGCCAGCTCACCACCGGATCGGGTAACTTCTTACAATGAGCAGTTCTTC	CASSPPDRVTSYNEQFF
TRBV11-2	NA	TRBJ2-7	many	TGTGCCAGCAGCTTTGGTGCGATGGGTGGGTCTCCCTACGAGCAGTACTTC	CASSFGAMGGSPYEQYF
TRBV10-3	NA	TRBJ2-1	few	TGTGCCATCAGTGACGGTTTTTCCCGGTACAATGAGCAGTTCTTC	CAISDGFSRYNEQFF
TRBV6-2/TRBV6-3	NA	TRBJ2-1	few	TGTGCCAGCAGACGGTCTAGCACTAGTGAGCAGTTCTTC	CASRRSSTSEQFF
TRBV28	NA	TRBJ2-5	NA	TGTGCCAGCAGTTTGAGCGGCTCGGGGACCCAGTACTTC	CASSLSGSGTQYF
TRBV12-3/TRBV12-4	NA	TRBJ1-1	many	TGTGCCAGCAGTTTAGGTCGGGTTTGGGGCATGAACACTGAAGCTTTCTTT	CASSLGRVWGMNTEAFF
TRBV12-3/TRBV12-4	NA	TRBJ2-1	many	TGTGCCAGCAGTGCGGATGTTTACAATGAGCAGTTCTTC	CASSADVYNEQFF
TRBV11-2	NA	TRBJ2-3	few	TGTGCCAGCAGCTTGGGTTGGGAAGATACGCAGTATTTT	CASSLGWEDTQYF
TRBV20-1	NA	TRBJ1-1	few	TGCAGTGCTCCCCTCGGGGTCACTGAAGCTTTCTTT	CSAPLGVTEAFF
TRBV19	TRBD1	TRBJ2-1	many	TGTGCCAGTAGTACCACAGGGGTTGTGGTCTACAATGAGCAGTTCTTC	CASSTTGVVVYNEQFF
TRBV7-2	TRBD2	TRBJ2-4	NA	TGTGCCAGCAGCTTAGTTCCGGGAGGGAGGGGGGCCAAAAACATTCAGTACTTC	CASSLVPGGRGAKNIQYF
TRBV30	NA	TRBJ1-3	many	TGTGCCTGGAGTTCCCTCTACCATTCTGGAAACACCATATATTTT	CAWSSLYHSGNTIYF
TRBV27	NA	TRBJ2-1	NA	TGTGCCAGCAGTTTATCAGGGACGGGCGATGAGCAGTTCTTC	CASSLSGTGDEQFF
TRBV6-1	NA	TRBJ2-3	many	TGTGCCAGCAGTCCCACCTTTAGCGGAATCACAGATACGCAGTATTTT	CASSPTFSGITDTQYF
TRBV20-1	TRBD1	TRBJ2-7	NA	TGCAGTGCTAGTATTAAGGACAGGGGGCTCGAGCAGTACTTC	CSASIKDRGLEQYF
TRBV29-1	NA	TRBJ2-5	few	TGCAGCGTTGTCCCCGGGTGGGAGACCCAGTACTTC	CSVVPGWETQYF
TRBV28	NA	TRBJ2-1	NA	TGTGCCAGCAGTTTAGTTGGCACGTCCTACGAGCAGTTCTTC	CASSLVGTSYEQFF
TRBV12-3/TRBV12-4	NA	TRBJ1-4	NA	TGTGCCAGCAGTTTTGCCTCTGGCGGGGCCCCGGGTGAAAAACTGTTTTTT	CASSFASGGAPGEKLFF
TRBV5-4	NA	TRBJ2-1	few	TGTGCCAGCAGCAATGCCCCAGGTCACGGGCAGTTCTTC	CASSNAPGHGQFF
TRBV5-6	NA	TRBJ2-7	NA	TGTGCCAGCAGCTTGTCGGGAAAATTTGGCTACGAGCAGTACTTC	CASSLSGKFGYEQYF
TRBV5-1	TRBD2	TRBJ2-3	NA	TGCGCCAGCAGCCCCAATAGCGGGAGGGCCCTCCCAGATACGCAGTATTTT	CASSPNSGRALPDTQYF
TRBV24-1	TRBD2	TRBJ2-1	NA	TGTGCCACCAGTGGCCTGGGACTAGCGGACAACTACAATGAGCAGTTCTTC	CATSGLGLADNYNEQFF
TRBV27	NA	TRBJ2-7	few	TGTGCCAGCAGTTTAGGATCAGGGCGGACCTACGAGCAGTACTTC	CASSLGSGRTYEQYF
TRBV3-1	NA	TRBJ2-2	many	TGTGCCAGCAGCCCCCAAGGACGGACCGGGGAGCTGTTTTTT	CASSPQGRTGELFF
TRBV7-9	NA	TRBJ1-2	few	TGTGCCAGCAGCGAAGGGGTTAACTATGGCTACACCTTC	CASSEGVNYGYTF
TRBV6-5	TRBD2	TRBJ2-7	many	TGTGCCAGCAGTTACGCACCGGGACTAGCGGCCTACGAGCAGTACTTC	CASSYAPGLAAYEQYF
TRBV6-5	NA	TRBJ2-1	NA	TGTGCCAGCAGTTTCCCCGGGACTCCCCCGTACAATGAGCAGTTCTTC	CASSFPGTPPYNEQFF
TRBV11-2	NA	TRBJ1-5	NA	TGTGCCAGCAGCTTAGTAGCAGGGGACCAGCATTTT	CASSLVAGDQHF
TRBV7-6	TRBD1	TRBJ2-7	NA	TGTGCCAGCAGCTTACCGGACAGGGGATATGAGCAGTACTTC	CASSLPDRGYEQYF
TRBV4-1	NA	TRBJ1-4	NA	TGCGCCAGCAGCCAAGATGGGAAACTGTTTTTT	CASSQDGKLFF
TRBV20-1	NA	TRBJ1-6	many	TGCAGTGCTAGAGATAGGTACCGTTGGAATTCACCCCTCCACTTT	CSARDRYRWNSPLHF
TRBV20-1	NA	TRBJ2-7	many	TGCAGTGCTAGAGACCCTTGGGGGGAACACTACGAGCAGTACTTC	CSARDPWGEHYEQYF
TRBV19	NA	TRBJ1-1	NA	TGTGCCAGTAGTATAGTCAACAAAGGTGAAGCTTTCTTT	CASSIVNKGEAFF
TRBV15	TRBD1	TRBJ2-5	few	TGTGCCACCGGCTCAGGGGGTGGAGCAGAGACCCAGTACTTC	CATGSGGGAETQYF
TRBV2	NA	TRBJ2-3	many	TGTGCCAGCAGTAAATCCAGAGTCACAGATACGCAGTATTTT	CASSKSRVTDTQYF
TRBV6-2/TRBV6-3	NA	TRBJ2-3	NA	TGTGCCAGCAGTCCCCCGGGATCCTACACAGATACGCAGTATTTT	CASSPPGSYTDTQYF
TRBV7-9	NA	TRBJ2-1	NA	TGTGCCAGCAGCTTCAGGACTGGGACTCGTGATGAGCAGTTCTTC	CASSFRTGTRDEQFF
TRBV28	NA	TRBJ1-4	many	TGTGCCAGCAGTCCATCGACAGTGCTAGGTCTGTTTTTT	CASSPSTVLGLFF
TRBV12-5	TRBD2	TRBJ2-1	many	TGTGCTAGTGGTTTGGTAGTAGCGGGAGGGCCGGGTGAGCAGTTCTTC	CASGLVVAGGPGEQFF
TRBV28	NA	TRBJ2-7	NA	TGCGCCAGCAGACAGGACCCCCGTAGGTCGGGAGGGCAGTACTTC	CASRQDPRRSGGQYF
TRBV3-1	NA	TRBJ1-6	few	TGTGCCAGCAGCCGCATCAGGGGAAATTCACCCCTCCACTTT	CASSRIRGNSPLHF
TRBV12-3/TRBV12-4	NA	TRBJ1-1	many	TGTGCCAGCAGGACGGACACTCCGAACACTGAAGCTTTCTTT	CASRTDTPNTEAFF
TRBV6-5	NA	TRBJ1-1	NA	TGTGCCAGCAGTTACTCGGGGAGATTCGCTGAAGCTTTCTTT	CASSYSGRFAEAFF
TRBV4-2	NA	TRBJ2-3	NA	TGTGCCAGCAGCCAAGAGACCCTTAGCTCTCGGGGGAGGGATACGCAGTATTTT	CASSQETLSSRGRDTQYF